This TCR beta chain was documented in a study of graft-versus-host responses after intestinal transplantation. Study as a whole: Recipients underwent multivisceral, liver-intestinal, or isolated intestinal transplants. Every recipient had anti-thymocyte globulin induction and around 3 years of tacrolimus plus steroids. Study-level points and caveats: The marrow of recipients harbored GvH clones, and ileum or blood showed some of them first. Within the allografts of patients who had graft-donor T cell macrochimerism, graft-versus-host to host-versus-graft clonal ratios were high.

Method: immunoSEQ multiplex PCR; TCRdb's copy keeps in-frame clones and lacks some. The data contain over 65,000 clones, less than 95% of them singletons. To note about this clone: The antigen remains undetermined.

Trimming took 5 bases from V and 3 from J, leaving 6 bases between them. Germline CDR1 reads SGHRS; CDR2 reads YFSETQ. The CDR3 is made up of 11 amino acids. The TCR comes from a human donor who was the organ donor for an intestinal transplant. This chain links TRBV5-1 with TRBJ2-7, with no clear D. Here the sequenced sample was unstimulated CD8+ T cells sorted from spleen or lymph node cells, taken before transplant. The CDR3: CASRSDYEQYF. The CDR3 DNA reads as TGCGCCAGCAGGTCCGACTACGAGCAGTACTTC.